Given below is one T cell receptor (beta chain) in context. Its antigen is currently unknown. Sequenced by immunoSEQ multiplex PCR; TCRdb stores in-frame clones only, minus some. Of about 150,000 clones in the sample, 93% are singletons; the top ten hold 5% to 6.5%. This entry comes from a study of T cell responses to AZD1222 COVID-19 vaccine. The study, taken as a whole, reports: White British donors predominated, females outnumbered males, and clonal diversity was possibly underestimated. The number of AZD1222 recipients seropositive at baseline was only six. There were vaccine-associated CD4 TCRs across spike, dominant at 160-218 and 743-854. Two doses of AZD1222 preceded a rise in Spike-specific TCR breadth and depth.

Germline loops: CDR1 MNHEY, CDR2 SVGAGI. The CDR3 has 14 amino acids. J gave up 7 bases and V 5 bases, and 10 bases lay outside the gene matches. The V gene is TRBV6-5, the J gene TRBJ2-7, with 8 nucleotides matching TRBD1. The source is an adult in good health. Material: peripheral blood, obtained on day 0 of AZD1222 vaccination. The CDR3 loop is CASSPLGQGGEQYF. The CDR3 DNA follows: TGTGCCAGCAGTCCGCTTGGACAGGGTGGAGAGCAGTACTTC.